This T cell receptor (beta chain) was captured by sequencing in a study of Graves' ophthalmopathy and Graves' hyperthyroidism. RNA served as the template for amplifying TCR beta CDR3 regions. An initial RT-PCR round employing HTBI primers preceded a second-round multiplex PCR. TCRdb fed the multiplex PCR reads into MiXCR, producing one record per CDR3 protein. The table lists 200,000 to 300,000 distinct CDR3 sequences, around 42% of them singletons. The germline V gene encodes CDR1 SQVTM and CDR2 ANQGSEA. V shed 3 bases and J shed 3 bases, with 8 bases lying between them. The CDR3 has 13 amino acids. The rearrangement uses TRBV29-1 and TRBJ2-2; D is ambiguous. Sample: peripheral blood. The receptor comes from an adult man with Graves' ophthalmopathy. The CDR3 bases are TGCAGCGTTGAGACGGGCGACACCGGGGAGCTGTTTTTT. Its protein product is CSVETGDTGELFF.